This T cell receptor (beta chain) was documented in a study of CD8+ T cells in alopecia areata. This clone was observed a few times. What it recognizes is unknown. Study conclusions and caveats: In lesional scalp, particularly from alopecia totalis/universalis, clonality was higher than in normal scalp.

The authors extracted RNA and reverse transcribed it into cDNA as the sequencing template. Data came from immunoSEQ multiplex PCR; TCRdb stores just in-frame clones and leaves some out. The data hold approximately 120,000 clones, with less than 50% observed a single time. Between the trimmed V and J ends, which lost 6 bases and 8 bases, there was a span of 7 bases. This CDR3 contains 11 residues. Looked up from germline, CDR1 is MNHEY and CDR2 is SMNVEV (reference sequence). V gene TRBV27 combines with J gene TRBJ2-2; D is possibly TRBD1 (6 bases). Sequences were obtained from NKG2D-low CD8+ T cells sorted from blood. This receptor was taken from a human donor with alopecia areata. CDR3: CASSRGGELFF. The CDR3 DNA follows: TGTGCCAGCAGCAGGGGAGGGGAGCTGTTTTTT.